This T cell receptor beta chain was identified during a study of tumor and adjacent non-tumor tissue in lung cancer. As for the study in general: The patients, around 10 men and roughly 5 women, were about 31 to 85 with stage I to III disease. General observations from the study: Top 100 clones took a larger repertoire share in normal lung. Tumor TCR diversity, when higher, was linked to shorter survival. Significantly higher TCR diversity was found in tumor than normal lung.

Concerning this clonotype: Its antigen is not known.

The library came from three nested PCR rounds adapted from ARM-PCR protocols. TCRdb re-derived calls from the multiplex PCR reads in MiXCR, one entry per CDR3 protein. The table shows more than 90,000 distinct CDR3 sequences, with about 67% occurring only once. This sample's RNA came from whole unsorted tissue. The length of the CDR3 is 12 residues. Germline CDR1 and CDR2: SQVTM and ANQGSEA. The source of this sequence is a man aged 60 to 69 with non-small cell lung cancer. This chain uses TRBV29-1 with TRBJ2-3, with D maybe TRBD2 (5 bases). The source material was lung tumor tissue. The CDR3 region has the DNA TGCAACGTAGGCGAGGGAACAAATACGCAGTATTTT. This sequence encodes CNVGEGTNTQYF.